This T cell receptor beta chain was sequenced in a study of T cell repertoires in cytomegalovirus infection. About the research overall: Indications came from public TCR beta signatures; they pointed to CMV infection and to a matching HLA type. Regarding the study as a whole: Individuals carrying CMV plus the relevant HLA were identified by cumulative frequency of public TCR beta families. The ex vivo response showed dominance by HLA-C-restricted CMV-specific TCR beta clonotypes.

Germline-derived CDR1 and CDR2 are DFQATT and SNEGSKA (reference sequence). The trim removed 3 bases at V and 2 bases at J, leaving 6 bases unmatched. CDR3 length: 14 amino acids. Notes on this clonotype: No antigen is known for it.

TCRdb independently ran MiXCR on the reads; one entry per CDR3 protein. This table holds around 85,000 distinct CDR3 sequences, 45% to 50% found once. The clonotype originates from a human donor in good health (CMV status not recorded). Some clones in this sample may be carry-over from other donors' samples. This specimen consisted of CD8+ T cells from cultured PBMCs, obtained from culture after CMV antigen stimulation. The chain carries TRBV20-1 and TRBJ2-5; 7 positions match TRBD2. The CDR3 loop reads CSASGGGSQETQYF. The DNA for the CDR3 is TGCAGTGCTAGTGGGGGAGGGAGTCAAGAGACCCAGTACTTC.